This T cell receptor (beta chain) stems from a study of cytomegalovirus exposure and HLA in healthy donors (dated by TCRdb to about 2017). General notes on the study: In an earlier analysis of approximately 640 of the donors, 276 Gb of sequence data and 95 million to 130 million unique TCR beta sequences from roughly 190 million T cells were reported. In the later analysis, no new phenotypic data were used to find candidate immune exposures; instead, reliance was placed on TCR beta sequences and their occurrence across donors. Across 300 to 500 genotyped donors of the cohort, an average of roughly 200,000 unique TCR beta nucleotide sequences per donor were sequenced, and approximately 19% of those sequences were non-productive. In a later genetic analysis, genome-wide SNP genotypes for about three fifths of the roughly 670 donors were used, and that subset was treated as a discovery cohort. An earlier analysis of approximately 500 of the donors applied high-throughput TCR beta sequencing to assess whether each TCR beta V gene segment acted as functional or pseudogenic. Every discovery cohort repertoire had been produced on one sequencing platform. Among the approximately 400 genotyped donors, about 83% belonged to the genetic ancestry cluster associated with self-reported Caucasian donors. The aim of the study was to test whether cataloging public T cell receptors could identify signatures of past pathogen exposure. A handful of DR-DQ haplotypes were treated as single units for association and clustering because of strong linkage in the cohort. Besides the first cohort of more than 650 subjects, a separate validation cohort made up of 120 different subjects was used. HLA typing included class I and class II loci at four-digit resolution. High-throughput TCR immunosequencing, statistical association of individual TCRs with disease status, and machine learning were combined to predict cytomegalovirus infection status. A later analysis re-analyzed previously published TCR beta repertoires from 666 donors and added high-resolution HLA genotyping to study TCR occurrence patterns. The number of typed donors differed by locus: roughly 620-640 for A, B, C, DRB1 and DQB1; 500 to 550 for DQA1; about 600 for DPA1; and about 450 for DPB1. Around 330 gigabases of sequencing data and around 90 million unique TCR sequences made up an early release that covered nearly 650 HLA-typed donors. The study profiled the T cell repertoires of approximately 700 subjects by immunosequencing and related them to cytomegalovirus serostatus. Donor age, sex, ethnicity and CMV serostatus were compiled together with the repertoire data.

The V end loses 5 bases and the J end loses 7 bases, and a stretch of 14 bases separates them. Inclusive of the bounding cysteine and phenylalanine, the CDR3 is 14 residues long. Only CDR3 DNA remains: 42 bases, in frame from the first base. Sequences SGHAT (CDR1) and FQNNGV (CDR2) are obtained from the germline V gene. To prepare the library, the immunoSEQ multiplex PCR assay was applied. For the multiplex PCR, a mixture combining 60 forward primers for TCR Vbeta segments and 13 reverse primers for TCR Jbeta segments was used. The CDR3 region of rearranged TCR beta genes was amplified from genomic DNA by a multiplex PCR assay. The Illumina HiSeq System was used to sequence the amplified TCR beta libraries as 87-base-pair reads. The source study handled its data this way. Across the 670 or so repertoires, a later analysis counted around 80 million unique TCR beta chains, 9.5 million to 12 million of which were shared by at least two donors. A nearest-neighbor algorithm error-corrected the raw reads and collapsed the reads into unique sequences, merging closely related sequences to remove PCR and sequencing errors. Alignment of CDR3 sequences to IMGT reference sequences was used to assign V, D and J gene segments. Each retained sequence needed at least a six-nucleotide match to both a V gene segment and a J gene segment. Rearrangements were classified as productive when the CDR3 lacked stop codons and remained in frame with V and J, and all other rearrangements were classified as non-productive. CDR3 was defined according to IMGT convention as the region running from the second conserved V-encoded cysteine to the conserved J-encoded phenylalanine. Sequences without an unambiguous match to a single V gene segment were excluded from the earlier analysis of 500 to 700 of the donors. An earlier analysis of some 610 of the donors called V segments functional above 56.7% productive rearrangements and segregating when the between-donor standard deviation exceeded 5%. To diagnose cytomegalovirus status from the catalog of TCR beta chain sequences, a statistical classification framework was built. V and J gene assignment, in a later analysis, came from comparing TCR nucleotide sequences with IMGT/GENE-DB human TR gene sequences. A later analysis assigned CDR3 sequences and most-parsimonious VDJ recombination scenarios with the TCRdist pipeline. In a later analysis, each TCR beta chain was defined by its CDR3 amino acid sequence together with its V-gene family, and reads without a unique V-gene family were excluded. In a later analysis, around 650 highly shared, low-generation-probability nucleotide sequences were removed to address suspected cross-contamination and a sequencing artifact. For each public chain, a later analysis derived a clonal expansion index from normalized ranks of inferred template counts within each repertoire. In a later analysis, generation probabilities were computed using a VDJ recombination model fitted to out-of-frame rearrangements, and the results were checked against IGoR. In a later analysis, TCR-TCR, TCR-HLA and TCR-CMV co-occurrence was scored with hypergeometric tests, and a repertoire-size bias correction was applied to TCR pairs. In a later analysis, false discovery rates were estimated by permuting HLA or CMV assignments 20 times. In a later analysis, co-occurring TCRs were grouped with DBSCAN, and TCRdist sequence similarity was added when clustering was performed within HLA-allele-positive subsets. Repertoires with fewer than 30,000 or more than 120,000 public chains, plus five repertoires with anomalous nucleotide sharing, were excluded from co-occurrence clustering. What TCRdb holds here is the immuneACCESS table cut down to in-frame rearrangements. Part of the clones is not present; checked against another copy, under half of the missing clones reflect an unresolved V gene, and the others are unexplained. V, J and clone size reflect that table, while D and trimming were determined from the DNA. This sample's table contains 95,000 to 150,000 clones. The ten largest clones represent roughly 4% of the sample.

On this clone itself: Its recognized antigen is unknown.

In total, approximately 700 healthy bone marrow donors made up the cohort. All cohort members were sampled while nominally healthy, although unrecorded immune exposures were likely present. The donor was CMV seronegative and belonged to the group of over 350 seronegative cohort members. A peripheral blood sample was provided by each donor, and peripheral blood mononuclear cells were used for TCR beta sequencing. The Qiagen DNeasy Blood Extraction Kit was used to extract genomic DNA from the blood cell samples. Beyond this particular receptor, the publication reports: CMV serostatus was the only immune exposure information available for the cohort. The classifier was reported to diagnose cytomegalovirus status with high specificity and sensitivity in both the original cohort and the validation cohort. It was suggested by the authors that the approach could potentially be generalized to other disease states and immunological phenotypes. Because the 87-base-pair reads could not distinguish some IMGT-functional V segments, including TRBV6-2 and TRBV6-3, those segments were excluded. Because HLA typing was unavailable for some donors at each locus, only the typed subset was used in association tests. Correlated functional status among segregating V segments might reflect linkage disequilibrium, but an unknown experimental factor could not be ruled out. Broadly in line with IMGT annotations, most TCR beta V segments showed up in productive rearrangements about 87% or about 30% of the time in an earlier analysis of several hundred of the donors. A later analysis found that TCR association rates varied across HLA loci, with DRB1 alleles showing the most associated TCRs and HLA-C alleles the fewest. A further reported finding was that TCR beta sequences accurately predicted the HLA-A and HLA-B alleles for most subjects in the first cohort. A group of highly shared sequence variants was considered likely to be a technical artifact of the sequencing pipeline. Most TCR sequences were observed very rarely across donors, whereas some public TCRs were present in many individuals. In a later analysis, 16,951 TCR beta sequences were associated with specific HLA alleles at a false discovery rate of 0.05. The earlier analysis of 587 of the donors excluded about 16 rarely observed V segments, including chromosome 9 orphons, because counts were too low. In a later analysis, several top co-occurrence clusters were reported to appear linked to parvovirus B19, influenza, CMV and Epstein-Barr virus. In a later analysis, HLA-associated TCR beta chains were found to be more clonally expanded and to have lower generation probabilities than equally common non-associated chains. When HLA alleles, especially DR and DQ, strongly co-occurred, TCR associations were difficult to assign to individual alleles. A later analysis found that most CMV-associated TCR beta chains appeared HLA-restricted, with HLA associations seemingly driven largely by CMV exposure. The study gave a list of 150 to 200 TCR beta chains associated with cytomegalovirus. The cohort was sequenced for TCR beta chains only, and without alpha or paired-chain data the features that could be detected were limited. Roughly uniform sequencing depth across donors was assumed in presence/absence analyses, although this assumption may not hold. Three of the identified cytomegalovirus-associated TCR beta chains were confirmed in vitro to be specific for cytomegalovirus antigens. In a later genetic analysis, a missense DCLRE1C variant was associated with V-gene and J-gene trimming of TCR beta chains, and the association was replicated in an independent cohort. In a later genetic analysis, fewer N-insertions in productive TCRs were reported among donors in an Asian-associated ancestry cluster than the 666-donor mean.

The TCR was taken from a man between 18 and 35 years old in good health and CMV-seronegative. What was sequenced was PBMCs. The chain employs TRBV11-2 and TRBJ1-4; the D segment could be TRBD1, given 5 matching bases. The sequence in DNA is TGTGCCAGCAGCAAAAGACAGCGGGGTGAAAAACTGTTTTTT. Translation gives CASSKRQRGEKLFF.